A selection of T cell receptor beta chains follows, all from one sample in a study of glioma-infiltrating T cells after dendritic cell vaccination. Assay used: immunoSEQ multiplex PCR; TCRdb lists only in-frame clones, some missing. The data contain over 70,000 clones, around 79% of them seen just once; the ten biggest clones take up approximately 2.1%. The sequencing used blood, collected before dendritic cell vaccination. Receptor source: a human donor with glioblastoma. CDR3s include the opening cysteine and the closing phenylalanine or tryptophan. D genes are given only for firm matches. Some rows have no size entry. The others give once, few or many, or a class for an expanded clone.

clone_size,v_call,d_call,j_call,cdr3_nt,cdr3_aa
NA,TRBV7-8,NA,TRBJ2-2,TGTGCCAGCAGCTTAGAGGCAGGAGGCACCGGGGAGCTGTTTTTT,CASSLEAGGTGELFF
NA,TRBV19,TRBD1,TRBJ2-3,TGTGCCAGTGACCGGACAGGGGATGATACGCAGTATTTT,CASDRTGDDTQYF
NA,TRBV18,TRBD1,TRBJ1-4,TGTGCCAGCTCACCACGGGCAGGGGGTAATGAAAAACTGTTTTTT,CASSPRAGGNEKLFF
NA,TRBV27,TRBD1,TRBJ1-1,TGTGCCAGCAGGAGGACAGGGGCAAACACTGAAGCTTTCTTT,CASRRTGANTEAFF
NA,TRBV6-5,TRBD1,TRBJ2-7,TGTGCCAGCTTTTACGGGACAGGGGGTACCTACGAGCAGTACTTC,CASFYGTGGTYEQYF
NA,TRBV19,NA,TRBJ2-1,TGTGCCAGTAGTCTGGCAGGGTGGAACAATGAGCAGTTCTTC,CASSLAGWNNEQFF
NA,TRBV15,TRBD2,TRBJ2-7,TGTGCCACCAGCCGGGGGGGGGATACCTACGAGCAGTACTTC,CATSRGGDTYEQYF
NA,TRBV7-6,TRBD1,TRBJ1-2,TGTGCCAGCAGCGCCCGGACAGGGGGCGAGGATGGCTACACCTTC,CASSARTGGEDGYTF
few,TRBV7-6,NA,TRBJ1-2,TGTGCCAGCAGCTTAGAGGGGCTCGATGGCTACACCTTC,CASSLEGLDGYTF
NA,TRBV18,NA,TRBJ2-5,TGTGCCAGCTCACCAGACAGTTTCTGGGGAGAGACCCAGTACTTC,CASSPDSFWGETQYF